The 3 T cell receptor beta chains in this list originate from one sample, sequenced in a study of regulatory T cells in long-lasting Graves disease. Arm-PCR with iRepertoire HTBI primers amplified the CDR3 regions for these TCR beta libraries. TCRdb fed the multiplex PCR reads into MiXCR, producing one record per CDR3 protein. The table lists 350,000 to 400,000 distinct CDR3 sequences, around 15% of them singletons. Noted time point: newly diagnosed GD, antithyroid drugs for less than 3 months. With RNA extracted from PBMCs as input, the TCR library was made. Sample: peripheral blood mononuclear cells (PBMCs), taken at new diagnosis, from a patient treated with antithyroid drugs. The receptors stem from a female donor with Graves disease.

This clonotype came up a few times. This sequence joins TRBV19 and TRBJ2-3, with a weak D call TRBD2 (5 bases). Germline-derived CDR1 and CDR2 are LNHDA and SQIVND (reference sequence). CDR3 length: 13 residues. The germline V and J ends were trimmed by 5 bases and 9 bases, with 15 bases remaining between them. In DNA form, the CDR3 reads TGTGCCAGTAGTGCCGACCCCGGGATCACGCAGTATTTT. It specifies CASSADPGITQYF.

This clonotype was seen a few times. The CDR3 coding sequence is TGCAGTGCTAGAGATCGAGCTAGCGCCTACGAGCAGTACTTC. Its translation is CSARDRASAYEQYF. The chain is built from TRBV20-1 and TRBJ2-7, with D possibly matching TRBD2 (6 bases). Deletions cut 0 bases from V and 2 bases from J, with 11 bases between. CDR3 length equals 14 residues. Germline values: CDR1 DFQATT, CDR2 SNEGSKA (reference sequence).

Many counts were recorded for this clonotype. The V call is TRBV4-1, the J call TRBJ1-5; maybe TRBD1 (6 bases). This CDR3 is built from 15 residues. Germline V CDR1 and CDR2: MGHRA, YSYEKL. V dropped 6 bases and J dropped 6 bases, with 18 bases sitting between them. The CDR3 region has the DNA TGCGCCAGCAGTAACAGGGCCACCGCCTCTCAGCCCCAGCATTTT. This codes for CASSNRATASQPQHF.